The sequence of this T cell receptor beta chain was determined in a study of T cell repertoires in cytomegalovirus infection. Turning to the study itself: Well-studied HLA-B-restricted epitopes and recently identified HLA-C-restricted epitopes of CMV were both used in the study. Both CMV infection and a matching HLA type were indicated by public TCR beta signatures.

A single record per CDR3 protein comes from TCRdb applying MiXCR to the reads. The sample has roughly 340,000 distinct CDR3 sequences, roughly 29% seen once. In regard to this clonotype: Its antigen is as yet unknown.

V shed 4 bases and J 3 bases; nucleotides not matched to a gene: 5. CDR1 is MGHRA and CDR2 is YSYEKL in the germline V gene. The CDR3 has 16 amino acids. Whole-study results and caveats: Pooled public TCR beta family frequency picked out CMV carriers with the relevant HLA. Within the response measured ex vivo, HLA-C-restricted CMV-specific TCR beta clonotypes were dominant.

The source is a human donor in good health (CMV status not recorded). Some clones in this sample may be carry-over from other donors' samples. This sample comprised cultured PBMCs, obtained from culture after CMV antigen stimulation. The chain has TRBV4-1 and TRBJ2-1; TRBD1 aligns across 11 bases. The CDR3 DNA sequence: TGCGCCAGCAGCCCTCGGGACAGGGGGGACTACAATGAGCAGTTCTTC. Its protein product is CASSPRDRGDYNEQFF.